This T cell receptor (beta chain) was retrieved from a study of radiation and T cells in renal cell carcinoma. Study-level information: Nephrectomy followed 15 Gy stereotactic body radiation by 4 weeks.

Time point denoted: blood 2 weeks post-SBRT. Treatment reported: 15 Gy SBRT to primary tumor, nephrectomy 4 weeks later. Radiation-treated patients gave blood at baseline, week 2 and week 4. The patient's renal cell carcinoma had clear cell pathology. The length of the CDR3 is 15 residues. V was trimmed by 1 base and J by 4 bases, leaving 14 bases between them. In germline, CDR1 is LNHDA, CDR2 SQIVND (reference sequence). Clones were read by immunoSEQ multiplex PCR, and TCRdb kept only the in-frame ones, dropping some. Of some 150,000 clones detected, approximately 86% appear once; the ten largest clones hold 10% to 15%.

The specimen comprised blood, sampled from a patient whose treatment included radiotherapy and nephrectomy. The chain links TRBV19 to TRBJ2-7; D not certain. The TCR was taken from a woman in her 50s with renal cell carcinoma. The CDR3 loop reads CASSIGPSGRYEQYF. The CDR3 region has the DNA TGTGCCAGTAGTATAGGTCCGTCGGGTCGGTACGAGCAGTACTTC.